Below, 28 T cell receptor beta chains from the same sample are listed, as sequenced in a study of blood T cell repertoires in COVID-19. The method was immunoSEQ multiplex PCR; TCRdb's version includes in-frame clones alone and lacks a portion of them. The sample contains approximately 210,000 clones, approximately 80% of which appear only once. Sequenced material: peripheral blood. All receptors derive from an elderly woman with COVID-19, enrolled during active disease.

This chain links TRBV5-1 with TRBJ1-2; unclear D gene. Looked up from germline, CDR1 is SGHRS and CDR2 is YFSETQ. The CDR3 has 13 amino acids. Trimming shortened V by 0 bases and J by 2 bases, and 5 bases separated the two germline ends. CDR3 nucleotides: TGCGCCAGCAGCTTGGTGGCAAACTATGGCTACACCTTC. It specifies CASSLVANYGYTF.

The chain uses TRBV27 and TRBJ2-7; 8 bases are a match to TRBD1. Germline V gene sequence: CDR1 MNHEY, CDR2 SMNVEV (reference sequence). The CDR3 sequence is 14 residues long. V shed 3 bases and J 5 bases; nucleotides not matched to a gene: 6. Here the CDR3 DNA reads TGTGCCAGCAGTTTCTTACAGGGGGGCGACGAGCAGTACTTC. This sequence encodes CASSFLQGGDEQYF.

In this sample, this clone turned up once. The chain is built from TRBV7-6 and TRBJ1-5; D is undetermined. V was clipped by 7 bases and J by 5 bases, with 24 bases between them. The CDR3 extends over 17 amino acids. Germline V lookup: CDR1 SGHVS, CDR2 FNYEAQ. This CDR3 is CASTPKERFPTYQPQHF. The CDR3 bases are TGTGCCAGCACCCCGAAAGAGCGCTTCCCAACCTATCAGCCCCAGCATTTT.

The CDR3 loop is CSASGGNVDEQFF. The CDR3, as DNA: TGCAGTGCTAGTGGCGGGAATGTTGATGAGCAGTTCTTC. The chain is built from TRBV20-1 and TRBJ2-1; weak D call: TRBD2 (6 bases). Germline V gene lookup returns CDR1 DFQATT and CDR2 SNEGSKA (reference sequence). Trimming removed 3 bases at V and 8 bases at J, with 14 bases between. This CDR3 is 13 amino acids long.

This clone was counted a few times. The rearrangement uses TRBV4-1 and TRBJ1-3; D unclear. The CDR3 spans 15 residues. Per germline, CDR1 MGHRA and CDR2 YSYEKL. V lost 0 bases and J lost 2, with 8 bases in between. DNA for the CDR3: TGCGCCAGCAGCCAAGAGAGAACGGCTGGAAACACCATATATTTT. This encodes CASSQERTAGNTIYF.

The chain uses TRBV28 and TRBJ1-2; no clear D gene. The CDR3 is made up of 13 amino acids. The ends were cut back, 5 bases at V and 5 bases at J, with 12 bases in the middle. The V gene's germline CDR1 is MDHEN and CDR2 SYDVKM. Written as DNA, the CDR3 is TGTGCCAGCAGTCCCGGACGGGGATATGGCTACACCTTC. The encoded protein is CASSPGRGYGYTF.

This chain links TRBV4-1 with TRBJ2-2; D remains ambiguous. The CDR3 has 15 amino acids. Germline values: CDR1 MGHRA, CDR2 YSYEKL. V dropped 0 bases and J dropped 1 base, with 6 bases sitting between them. CDR3 amino acids: CASSQDPRNTGELFF. CDR3 bases: TGCGCCAGCAGCCAAGATCCCCGGAACACCGGGGAGCTGTTTTTT.

The CDR3, as DNA: TGTGCCAGCAGCTTGGCCCGTGGGGCTCCAACAGATACGCAGTATTTT. Encoded protein: CASSLARGAPTDTQYF. The rearrangement joins TRBV7-9 to TRBJ2-3, with a tentative D call TRBD1 (5 bases). Trimming took off 3 bases at V and 3 bases at J, with 16 bases between the two ends. Germline V gene lookup returns CDR1 SEHNR and CDR2 FQNEAQ (reference sequence). The CDR3 consists of 16 residues. Full variable domain (outside the CDR3, taken from reference TRBV7-9 and TRBJ2-3): DTGVSQNPRHKITKRGQNVTFRCDPISEHNRLYWYRQTLGQGPEFLTYFQNEAQLEKSRLLSDRFSAERPKGSFSTLEIQRTEQGDSAMYLCASSLARGAPTDTQYFGPGTRLTVL.

This clone has a single count. The chain uses TRBV2 and TRBJ2-2, with TRBD1 as a possible D gene (6 bases). Per germline, CDR1 SNHLY and CDR2 FYNNEI. The CDR3 loop spans 15 amino acids. Trimming took off 7 bases at V and 0 bases at J, with 12 bases between the two ends. The CDR3 bases are TGTGCCAGCAATCCACAGGGATCGAACACCGGGGAGCTGTTTTTT. Translating gives CASNPQGSNTGELFF. The variable domain in full, completed from reference TRBV2 and TRBJ2-2, reads EPEVTQTPSHQVTQMGQEVILRCVPISNHLYFYWYRQILGQKVEFLVSFYNNEISEKSEIFDDQFSVERPDGSNFTLKIRSTKLEDSAMYFCASNPQGSNTGELFFGEGSRLTVL.

The chain has TRBV3-1 (or the pseudogene TRBV3-2) and TRBJ1-1; D is ambiguous. The germline V and J ends were trimmed by 1 base and 8 bases, with 5 bases remaining between them. The germline V gene has CDR1 LGHDT and CDR2 YNNKEL (reference sequence). CDR3 length equals 11 residues. DNA of the CDR3: TGTGCCAGCAGCCAAGGCGGGGAAGCTTTCTTT. This sequence encodes CASSQGGEAFF.

J is TRBJ1-2 and V is TRBV10-1, with D tentatively TRBD1 (5 bases). The V end lost 2 bases, the J end lost 3 bases, and 7 bases lay between the germline ends. This CDR3 is 13 amino acids long. Germline V gene sequence: CDR1 WNHNN, CDR2 SYGVQD (reference sequence). The CDR3: CASSEARDYGYTF. CDR3 nucleotide sequence: TGCGCCAGCAGTGAGGCCAGGGACTATGGCTACACCTTC.

This chain connects TRBV4-1 to TRBJ2-3, with 14 bases matching TRBD2. V lost 1 base, J lost 5 bases, and 14 bases stayed unmatched. CDR1 and CDR2 from the germline V gene are MGHRA and YSYEKL. The CDR3 runs 20 residues. The CDR3 sequence is CASSQVATSGGAGFLDTQYF. The DNA of the CDR3 is TGCGCCAGCAGCCAAGTCGCGACTAGCGGGGGGGCCGGGTTTTTAGATACGCAGTATTTT.

The DNA for the CDR3 is TGTGCCAGCAGTCTACAGGGGAACGGCTATGGCTACACCTTC. It is translated as CASSLQGNGYGYTF. This chain joins TRBV6-5 and TRBJ1-2, with 7 bases identical to TRBD1. J was trimmed by 4 bases and V by 5 bases; bases with no gene match: 7. Germline lookup yields CDR1 MNHEY and CDR2 SVGAGI. The CDR3 totals 14 residues.

The V gene is TRBV5-1, the J gene TRBJ2-2, with 13 bases lining up with TRBD2. J gave up 8 bases and V 7 bases, and 11 bases lay outside the gene matches. The CDR3 extends over 16 amino acids. The germline gives CDR1 SGHRS, CDR2 YFSETQ. The DNA of the CDR3 is TGCGCCAGCTCCAGTCCGGGACTAGCGGGGCCAGGGGAGCTGTTTTTT. This gives the protein CASSSPGLAGPGELFF.

For this clone: It may be a read error: a sequence one base away is much more abundant. The rearrangement joins TRBV12-3 or TRBV12-4 to TRBJ1-4; D may be TRBD1 (5 bases). Trimming removed 8 bases from V and 3 bases from J, with 7 bases in between. The CDR3 runs 12 residues. CDR3 sequence: CASGGANEKLFF. The CDR3 DNA follows: TGTGCCAGCGGGGGGGCTAATGAAAAACTGTTTTTT.

This chain joins TRBV9 and TRBJ1-4; D might be TRBD1 (6 bases). The V end was cut by 0 bases, the J end by 8 bases, with 14 bases between. Germline CDR1 reads SGDLS; CDR2 reads YYNGEE. CDR3 length: 15 amino acids. The CDR3 nucleotides are TGTGCCAGCAGCGTAGCGGGGGGCTTGCGCGAAAAACTGTTTTTT. Residues: CASSVAGGLREKLFF.

The rearrangement links TRBV7-9 to TRBJ2-7; D not certain. Germline V CDR1 and CDR2: SEHNR, FQNEAQ (reference sequence). The ends were cut back, 5 bases at V and 3 bases at J, with 8 bases in the middle. CDR3 size: 12 residues. CDR3 loop: CASSIVGYEQYF. As DNA, the CDR3 is TGTGCCAGCAGCATCGTCGGCTACGAGCAGTACTTC.

This rearrangement joins TRBV11-2 to TRBJ1-3; D might be TRBD1 (6 bases). The CDR3 covers 16 residues. The V gene lost 0 bases and the J gene lost 2 bases, with 11 bases spanning the gap. Per germline, CDR1 SGHAT and CDR2 FQNNGV. This chain's CDR3 is CASSLDGGGPGNTIYF. Here the CDR3 DNA reads TGTGCCAGCAGCTTAGATGGGGGGGGCCCTGGAAACACCATATATTTT.

This clone showed up just once. V is TRBV5-1 and J is TRBJ1-3, with TRBD1 matching 7 bases. J gave up 0 bases and V 4 bases, and 7 bases lay outside the gene matches. Germline V CDR1 and CDR2: SGHRS, YFSETQ. The CDR3 extends over 16 amino acids. Here the CDR3 DNA reads TGCGCCAGCAGCAGGGACAGCCAAAGCTCTGGAAACACCATATATTTT. Protein: CASSRDSQSSGNTIYF.

CDR3 in DNA: TGTGCCACCAGCAGAGATCTGGGGGGGCAGCCCCAGCATTTT. Its translation is CATSRDLGGQPQHF. The chain has TRBV15 and TRBJ1-5, with D perhaps matching TRBD1 (5 bases). Germline V gene sequence: CDR1 LNHNV, CDR2 YYDKDF (reference sequence). The CDR3 is 14 residues long. V dropped 0 bases and J dropped 7 bases, with 10 bases sitting between them.

The chain couples TRBV11-2 to TRBJ2-5, with D tentatively TRBD1 (6 bases). There are 17 residues in the CDR3. Germline assignment: CDR1 SGHAT and CDR2 FQNNGV. V was cut by 1 base and J by 0 bases, with 15 bases left in between. DNA for the CDR3: TGTGCCAGCAGCTTAGGCACCAGGGGTCCGTACCAAGAGACCCAGTACTTC. Translating gives CASSLGTRGPYQETQYF. The entire variable domain, with the rest obtained from reference TRBV11-2 and TRBJ2-5, is as follows: EAGVAQSPRYKIIEKRQSVAFWCNPISGHATLYWYQQILGQGPKLLIQFQNNGVVDDSQLPKDRFSAERLKGVDSTLKIQPAKLEDSAVYLCASSLGTRGPYQETQYFGPGTRLLVL.

The chain joins TRBV7-9 to TRBJ1-2; D gene uncertain. The V gene lost 5 bases and the J gene lost 6 bases, with 13 bases spanning the gap. In germline, CDR1 is SEHNR, CDR2 FQNEAQ (reference sequence). The CDR3 totals 13 residues. The DNA of the CDR3 is TGTGCCAGCAGCGAGCCTTGGGAGCATGGCTACACCTTC. Translation: CASSEPWEHGYTF. Full variable domain (missing parts from reference TRBV7-9 and TRBJ1-2): DTGVSQNPRHKITKRGQNVTFRCDPISEHNRLYWYRQTLGQGPEFLTYFQNEAQLEKSRLLSDRFSAERPKGSFSTLEIQRTEQGDSAMYLCASSEPWEHGYTFGSGTRLTVV.

A few counts support this clone. One end of the junction varies from germline; a read error may be responsible. The chain links TRBV4-1 to TRBJ1-3, with TRBD1 matching over 8 bases. This CDR3 spans 14 amino acids. The germline gives CDR1 MGHRA, CDR2 YSYEKL. The CDR3 nucleotides are TGCGCCAGCAGCCAAGGTCCGTACAGGGGGTTTGCTAGTTTT. It is translated as CASSQGPYRGFASF.

V gene TRBV19 combines with J gene TRBJ2-5; TRBD2 aligns across 10 bases. With V trimmed by 6 bases and J by 1 base, 17 bases remained unmatched. The germline gives CDR1 LNHDA, CDR2 SQIVND (reference sequence). The length of the CDR3 is 19 residues. CDR3 nucleotide sequence: TGTGCCAGTAGCGGAGCGGGAGGGCCGAGTAAGTGGTCCCAAGAGACCCAGTACTTC. As protein: CASSGAGGPSKWSQETQYF.

This chain connects TRBV19 to TRBJ1-4; TRBD1 might be the D (6 bases). The V gene's germline CDR1 is LNHDA and CDR2 SQIVND (reference sequence). This CDR3 contains 14 residues. V lost 5 bases, J lost 10 bases, and 17 bases lay in between. The CDR3 coding sequence is TGTGCCAGTAGTTGGGGGGGCCAATATGGAAAACTGTTTTTT. Translation gives CASSWGGQYGKLFF. Based on the CDR3 plus reference TRBV19 and TRBJ1-4, the full variable domain is DGGITQSPKYLFRKEGQNVTLSCEQNLNHDAMYWYRQDPGQGLRLIYYSQIVNDFQKGDIAEGYSVSREKKESFPLTVTSAQKNPTAFYLCASSWGGQYGKLFFGSGTQLSVL.

The gene calls are TRBV18 and TRBJ1-1; D not certain. Trimming removed 2 bases at V and 2 bases at J, with 9 bases between. This CDR3 spans 14 amino acids. Germline CDR1 and CDR2: KGHSH and LQKENI. The CDR3 DNA is TGTGCCAGCTCACCAGGGCAGCCCAACACTGAAGCTTTCTTT. Translated, it gives CASSPGQPNTEAFF.

The chain links TRBV6-1 to TRBJ1-5; the D gene is possibly TRBD1 (6 bases). The CDR3 extends over 15 amino acids. V dropped 5 bases and J dropped 5 bases, with 16 bases sitting between them. Germline assignment: CDR1 MNHNS and CDR2 SASEGT. The CDR3 DNA is TGTGCCAGCAGTCAAGGAGGGACAAACTATCAGCCCCAGCATTTT. It translates to CASSQGGTNYQPQHF.

As DNA, the CDR3 is TGTGCCAGTGACAGGTTACTCATGAACACTGAAGCTTTCTTT. Its protein is CASDRLLMNTEAFF. This rearrangement joins TRBV2 to TRBJ1-1, with TRBD1 as a possible D gene (6 bases). The CDR3 spans 14 residues. V was cut by 9 bases and J by 0 bases, with 14 bases left in between. Germline V gene sequence: CDR1 SNHLY, CDR2 FYNNEI.